This T cell receptor (beta chain) was captured by sequencing in a study of blood T cell repertoires in COVID-19. The ends lost 4 bases at V and 5 bases at J; junction bases unmatched: 4. Per the germline V gene, CDR1 is LGHDT and CDR2 is YNNKEL (reference sequence). This CDR3 contains 14 residues. Libraries were prepared by immunoSEQ multiplex PCR; TCRdb keeps only in-frame clonotypes and omits some of them. Of 350,000 to 450,000 clones listed, about 85% are singletons. Material: peripheral blood. The chain employs TRBV3-1 (or the pseudogene TRBV3-2) and TRBJ2-7; 11 bases fit TRBD2. The source is a woman aged 18 to 35 with acute or convalescent COVID-19. The CDR3 sequence: CASSRSGRGNEQYF. The CDR3 coding sequence is TGTGCCAGCAGCCGTAGCGGGAGGGGCAACGAGCAGTACTTC.